These T cell receptor beta chains were read from a single sample in a study of T cell repertoires in cytomegalovirus infection. Via MiXCR, TCRdb re-called the reads, giving one row per CDR3 protein. The sample contains about 70,000 distinct CDR3 sequences, roughly 20% of which appear only once. No antigen has been identified for these receptors. The sequencing used CD8+ T cells from cultured PBMCs, collected from culture after CMV antigen stimulation. The receptors derive from a human donor in good health (CMV status not recorded). Some clones in this sample may be carry-over from other donors' samples. The conserved cysteine and the conserved F or W are not part of the CDR3 here. The order of the fields is J gene, V gene, CDR3 protein.

TRBJ2-1,TRBV9,ASTPGQLYNEQF
TRBJ1-2,TRBV7-8,ASSPRQVYSYGYT
TRBJ2-3,TRBV7-2,ASSLNGQGTDTQY
TRBJ1-1,TRBV9,ASSVAQNTEAF
TRBJ2-1,TRBV9,ASSVSGGSYNEQF
TRBJ1-2,TRBV6-1,ASSEAPVDRDNYGYT
TRBJ1-1,TRBV27,ASGDSRINEAF
TRBJ2-1,TRBV4-3,ASSQNLAGAYNEQF
TRBJ2-2,TRBV6-2/TRBV6-3,ASSYSISLTGVPGELF
TRBJ2-5,TRBV7-6,ASRPPSGQETQY
TRBJ1-2,TRBV6-2/TRBV6-3,ASSAGPTIYGYT
TRBJ2-1,TRBV7-6,ASSLGGGLVEQF
TRBJ1-2,TRBV27,ASSWTGGYGYT
TRBJ1-2,TRBV24-1,ATSRQGDYGYT
TRBJ2-1,TRBV7-2,ASSPRAYRGAYNEQF
TRBJ2-2,TRBV27,ASSLYNTPAGQGAGELF
TRBJ2-4,TRBV7-8,ASSLWASGALAKNIQY
TRBJ1-1,TRBV6-2/TRBV6-3,ASRPTGGNTEAF
TRBJ1-6,TRBV6-6,ASSGGGQWISPLH
TRBJ1-4,TRBV4-3,ASSQDPRGDEKLF
TRBJ2-2,TRBV7-6,ASSLGTEDTGELF
TRBJ1-1,TRBV11-2,ASSLGVDRVNTEAF
TRBJ2-2,TRBV6-2/TRBV6-3,ASCYPWDSEFRELF
TRBJ1-1,TRBV7-8,ASSVDRAFTEAF
TRBJ1-1,TRBV7-2,ASSFWGATGDTEAF
TRBJ2-3,TRBV19,ASSIVPTDTQY
TRBJ2-1,TRBV4-1,ASSQVLSHEQF
TRBJ1-2,TRBV7-9,ASSPRSLGNYGYT
TRBJ2-5,TRBV7-9,ASSVWDSQETQY
TRBJ2-5,TRBV12-3/TRBV12-4,ASSLFARTGGFETQY
TRBJ2-7,TRBV20-1,SARQGSSYEQY
TRBJ2-7,TRBV7-9,ASSLETGNNYEQY
TRBJ1-2,TRBV19,ASSPNLGAYGYT
TRBJ1-1,TRBV6-6,ASSYDGRVGTEAF
TRBJ1-1,TRBV6-6,ASRDLTGLTEAF
TRBJ1-1,TRBV7-9,ASSIAGFSEAF
TRBJ1-2,TRBV7-8,ASSLGTGVGTYGYT
TRBJ2-3,TRBV7-6,ASSPGTGVGADTQY
TRBJ2-7,TRBV7-2,ASTIAGRPREQY
TRBJ1-1,TRBV19,ASSMTDEAF
TRBJ1-2,TRBV19,AVKSSRLYLGYT
TRBJ1-1,TRBV11-2,ASAMGGNTEAF
TRBJ2-7,TRBV30,AWGEGYEQY
TRBJ2-7,TRBV7-2,ASSLASRGSYEQY
TRBJ1-1,TRBV7-9,ASSDGTGRRAEAF
TRBJ1-1,TRBV6-2/TRBV6-3,ASSYQGTRFSEAF
TRBJ2-1,TRBV7-8,ASSLPGLVIGYNEQF
TRBJ1-4,TRBV5-1,ASSTGQGVFATNEKLF
TRBJ2-7,TRBV7-9,ASSPVQGATYEQY
TRBJ2-7,TRBV20-1,SAPGQGRLYEQY
TRBJ2-3,TRBV28,ASIRLAGLASTQY
TRBJ1-3,TRBV28,ASSLYSHRDSGNTIY
TRBJ1-1,TRBV6-6,ASSSVWVRPGKNTEAF